What follows are 25 T cell receptor beta chains derived from one specimen sequenced in a study of cytomegalovirus exposure and HLA in healthy donors. The PCR used 60 Vbeta and 13 Jbeta primers. Clones were sequenced by immunoSEQ multiplex PCR, and TCRdb holds only the in-frame ones, with some missing. The table shows about 120,000 clones, with 75% occurring only once. Sequencing used PBMCs. All receptors derive from a woman between 40 and 55 years old in good health and CMV-seropositive.

The chain joins TRBV4-1 to TRBJ2-7, with 7 bases identical to TRBD2. Per the germline V gene, CDR1 is MGHRA and CDR2 is YSYEKL. The CDR3 consists of 13 residues. Trimming took 4 bases from V and 3 from J; bases not matched to a gene: 3. The chain's CDR3 is CASSPASGYEQYF. In nucleotides, the CDR3 is TGCGCCAGCAGCCCGGCTAGCGGCTACGAGCAGTACTTC.

The genes are TRBV6-1 and TRBJ2-3; 9 nucleotides line up with TRBD1. CDR3 size: 12 residues. V gave up 7 bases and J gave up 9 bases; unmatched junction bases: 5. Germline V gene data show CDR1 as MNHNS and CDR2 as SASEGT. CDR3 amino acids: CASIGGQGTQYF. The DNA of the CDR3 is TGTGCCAGCATCGGAGGACAGGGGACGCAGTATTTT.

This clone was seen once. J is TRBJ1-5 and V is TRBV19; 9 nucleotides match TRBD1. V was pared by 7 bases and J by 5 bases, with 9 bases of the junction left unmatched. This CDR3 region has 15 residues. Looked up from germline, CDR1 is LNHDA and CDR2 is SQIVND (reference sequence). Here the CDR3 reads CASNPRDRVHQPQHF. The CDR3 nucleotides are TGTGCCAGTAACCCCAGGGACAGGGTTCATCAGCCCCAGCATTTT.

The genes are TRBV6-5 and TRBJ2-5; D is unresolved. CDR1 is MNHEY and CDR2 is SVGAGI in the germline V gene. Between the trimmed V and J ends, which lost 0 bases and 1 base, there was a span of 12 bases. There are 16 residues in the CDR3. CDR3 sequence: CASSYSGITAQETQYF. The CDR3 nucleotides read TGTGCCAGCAGTTACTCGGGCATAACGGCCCAAGAGACCCAGTACTTC.

There are a few counts of this clone. The chain uses TRBV4-2 and TRBJ1-5, with D unresolved. The CDR3 length is 14 residues. V shed 1 base and J shed 7 bases, with 11 bases lying between them. The V gene's germline CDR1 is LGHNA and CDR2 YNFKEQ. The DNA of the CDR3 is TGTGCCAGCAGCCAAGCGGGCAGCGGCCAGCCCCAGCATTTT. Translation gives CASSQAGSGQPQHF.

The sample holds one count of this clone. The V and J genes are TRBV2 and TRBJ2-2, with 10 bases identical to TRBD1. The trim removed 8 bases at V and 2 bases at J, leaving 2 bases unmatched. The CDR3 sequence is 14 residues long. The V gene's germline CDR1 is SNHLY and CDR2 FYNNEI. The CDR3 nucleotides read TGTGCCAGCGGGGACAGGGGAAACACCGGGGAGCTGTTTTTT. This sequence encodes CASGDRGNTGELFF.

The chain employs TRBV11-2 and TRBJ1-5, with 10 positions matching TRBD1. The CDR3 runs to 15 residues. Germline CDR1 reads SGHAT; CDR2 reads FQNNGV. Trimming cost V 3 bases and J 3 bases; bases outside gene matches: 2. The CDR3 coding sequence is TGTGCCAGCAGCTTGGGACAGGGGCCCAATCAGCCCCAGCATTTT. Amino acid sequence: CASSLGQGPNQPQHF.

The sample holds one count of this clone. The chain is built from TRBV23-1 and TRBJ1-1; D remains unclear. TRBV23-1 falls under the ORF class, with uncertain function. V dropped 0 bases and J dropped 11 bases, with 10 bases sitting between them. This CDR3 is built from 12 residues. CDR3 in DNA: TGCGCCAGCAGTCAATCCGGCAGGCGTGCTTTCTTT. Protein product: CASSQSGRRAFF.

This rearrangement joins TRBV4-3 to TRBJ2-1, with D tentatively TRBD1 (5 bases). Germline V gene lookup returns CDR1 LGHNA and CDR2 YSLEER. V was pared by 1 base and J by 8 bases, with 9 bases between. The CDR3 contains 13 residues. The CDR3 spells CASSQGWGYEQFF. The CDR3 coding sequence is TGCGCCAGCAGCCAAGGATGGGGCTATGAGCAGTTCTTC.

The chain couples TRBV9 to TRBJ2-7, with 16 bases fitting TRBD2. With V trimmed by 0 bases and J by 0 bases, 6 bases remained unmatched. The CDR3 contains 19 residues. Germline CDR1 SGDLS, CDR2 YYNGEE. This chain's CDR3 is CASSVGGGLAGGSSYEQYF. CDR3 coding DNA: TGTGCCAGCAGCGTAGGAGGGGGACTAGCGGGAGGGAGCTCCTACGAGCAGTACTTC. Full variable domain (rest looked up from reference TRBV9 and TRBJ2-7): DSGVTQTPKHLITATGQRVTLRCSPRSGDLSVYWYQQSLDQGLQFLIQYYNGEERAKGNILERFSAQQFPDLHSELNLSSLELGDSALYFCASSVGGGLAGGSSYEQYFGPGTRLTVT.

Here the CDR3 reads CASSSSGQGATEAFF. The DNA for the CDR3 is TGTGCCAGTAGTTCATCGGGACAGGGGGCTACTGAAGCTTTCTTT. The chain has TRBV19 and TRBJ1-1; 12 bases agree with TRBD1. The junction had 6 bases not matched to a gene; V was cut back by 5 bases and J by 5 bases. Germline CDR1 and CDR2: LNHDA and SQIVND (reference sequence). The CDR3 has 15 amino acids.

The chain joins TRBV25-1 to TRBJ2-3, with D possibly called TRBD1 or TRBD2 (5 bases each). The V gene lost 8 bases and the J gene lost 2 bases, with 14 bases spanning the gap. In germline, CDR1 is MGHDK, CDR2 SYGVNS. This CDR3 is 14 amino acids long. This CDR3 reads CASGGRQTTDTQYF. The CDR3 coding sequence is TGTGCCAGCGGTGGGAGACAGACCACAGATACGCAGTATTTT. The full variable domain, in which reference TRBV25-1 and TRBJ2-3 provide the parts outside the CDR3, is EADIYQTPRYLVIGTGKKITLECSQTMGHDKMYWYQQDPGMELHLIHYSYGVNSTEKGDLSSESTVSRIRTEHFPLTLESARPSHTSQYLCASGGRQTTDTQYFGPGTRLTVL.

The chain uses TRBV5-8 and TRBJ2-1; TRBD1 might be the D (6 bases). This CDR3 region has 14 residues. The V gene lost 1 base and the J gene lost 6 bases, with 11 bases spanning the gap. CDR1 is SGHTS, CDR2 YDEGEE, per germline. The CDR3 DNA reads TGTGCCAGCAGCTTGACAGGGATCCTCAATGAGCAGTTCTTC. Translating gives CASSLTGILNEQFF.

The chain joins TRBV7-9 to TRBJ1-2; 8 positions agree with TRBD1. Germline loops: CDR1 SEHNR, CDR2 FQNEAQ (reference sequence). The CDR3 loop spans 14 amino acids. Trimming at V came to 5 bases and at J to 7 bases, leaving 9 bases not matched to a gene. The CDR3 nucleotides are TGTGCCAGCAGCGCCAGGACAGGGACGACTGGCTACACCTTC. This codes for CASSARTGTTGYTF.

V is TRBV28 and J is TRBJ1-5; D remains unclear. The CDR3 is 13 residues long. With 10 bases removed from V and 4 bases from J, the gap between germline ends came to 14 bases. Germline CDR1 MDHEN, CDR2 SYDVKM. CDR3 sequence reads: CATRREDNQPQHF. The DNA of the CDR3 is TGTGCCACCAGGAGGGAGGATAATCAGCCCCAGCATTTT. The complete variable domain, with remaining parts taken from reference TRBV28 and TRBJ1-5, reads DVKVTQSSRYLVKRTGEKVFLECVQDMDHENMFWYRQDPGLGLRLIYFSYDVKMKEKGDIPEGYSVSREKKERFSLILESASTNQTSMYLCATRREDNQPQHFGDGTRLSIL.

This sequence joins TRBV28 and TRBJ2-7, with D possibly TRBD2 on 6 matching bases. V lost 5 bases and J lost 6, with 14 bases in between. Germline V lookup: CDR1 MDHEN, CDR2 SYDVKM. The CDR3 spans 13 residues. The CDR3 coding sequence is TGTGCCAGCAGTGGCGGGACCCCGCTCGAGCAGTACTTC. It codes for CASSGGTPLEQYF.

This chain uses TRBV28 with TRBJ2-7; D gene unclear. Germline values: CDR1 MDHEN, CDR2 SYDVKM. CDR3 length: 14 residues. V was clipped by 3 bases and J by 4 bases, with 13 bases between them. Here the CDR3 DNA reads TGTGCCAGCAGTTTCCCGCGGTATTCTTACGAGCAGTACTTC. Encoded protein: CASSFPRYSYEQYF.

V usage is TRBV7-2 and J usage is TRBJ2-1; D ambiguous. Germline V gene sequence: CDR1 SGHTA, CDR2 FQGNSA. The CDR3 is 12 amino acids. The V and J ends lost 1 base and 9 bases respectively, with 7 bases between them. CDR3 DNA: TGTGCCAGCAGCTTAGGCCTACTTGAGCAGTTCTTC. Translating it yields CASSLGLLEQFF.

The chain combines TRBV6-5 with TRBJ2-7; weak D call: TRBD1 (6 bases). V was trimmed by 6 bases and J by 2 bases, leaving 17 bases between them. Germline assignment: CDR1 MNHEY and CDR2 SVGAGI. This CDR3 is 15 amino acids long. The CDR3 DNA follows: TGTGCCAGCAGCATACAGGGACATACTACCTACGAGCAGTACTTC. Translating it yields CASSIQGHTTYEQYF.

This clone was observed a handful of times. The V and J genes are TRBV27 and TRBJ2-2; possibly TRBD1 for D (6 bases). Trimming shortened V by 5 bases and J by 6 bases, and 13 bases separated the two germline ends. This CDR3 has 14 residues. Germline V gene sequence: CDR1 MNHEY, CDR2 SMNVEV (reference sequence). The CDR3 sequence: CASSLDRLSGELFF. DNA of the CDR3: TGTGCCAGCAGTCTCGACAGGTTGTCCGGGGAGCTGTTTTTT.

This rearrangement joins TRBV6-5 to TRBJ1-2; no clear D. V lost 9 bases and J lost 10, with 12 bases in between. Germline V lookup: CDR1 MNHEY, CDR2 SVGAGI. This CDR3 contains 10 residues. CDR3 DNA sequence: TGTGCCAGATCAGGAAGTCTCTACACCTTC. This gives the protein CARSGSLYTF.

This rearrangement joins TRBV21-1 to TRBJ1-5. TRBV21-1 is a pseudogene. The CDR3 covers 15 residues. The CDR3 protein is CASPPAGNGNQPQHF. The DNA for the CDR3 is TGTGCCAGCCCCCCAGCGGGGAATGGTAATCAGCCCCAGCATTTT.

This chain joins TRBV6-4 and TRBJ2-7; 8 bases fit TRBD1. CDR1 and CDR2 from the germline V gene are MRHNA and SNTAGT. The V segment lost 10 bases and the J segment 5 bases; nucleotides outside the gene matches: 16. This CDR3 region has 15 residues. CDR3 in DNA: TGTGCCACGCTATCCCGGAGGCAGGGGGCGGACGAGCAGTACTTC. It codes for CATLSRRQGADEQYF.

V gene TRBV6-1 combines with J gene TRBJ2-2; TRBD1 agrees at 10 bases. The V gene's germline CDR1 is MNHNS and CDR2 SASEGT. J was trimmed by 6 bases and V by 0 bases; bases with no gene match: 7. The CDR3 spans 17 residues. The CDR3 region is CASSEAMGTGVAGELFF. The CDR3 DNA sequence: TGTGCCAGCAGTGAAGCGATGGGGACAGGGGTAGCCGGGGAGCTGTTTTTT.

The chain carries TRBV9 and TRBJ2-7; TRBD2 matches at 10 bases. The germline gives CDR1 SGDLS, CDR2 YYNGEE. This CDR3 region has 17 residues. The J segment lost 3 bases and the V segment lost 0 bases, leaving 9 bases of the junction unmatched. CDR3 DNA: TGTGCCAGCAGCGTAGGTTCCCCACTAGCGGGGCACTACGAGCAGTACTTC. Amino acids: CASSVGSPLAGHYEQYF.